This entry is about one T cell receptor beta chain. Its target is unknown. This sample stems from a study of cytomegalovirus exposure and HLA in healthy donors. Study-level findings and limits: For cytomegalovirus status, the classifier reportedly gave diagnoses with high specificity and sensitivity.

This CDR3 region has 14 residues. Trimming removed 1 base from V and 7 bases from J, with 11 bases in between. The germline V gene has CDR1 MGHRA and CDR2 YSYEKL. Researchers ran the PCR with 60 Vbeta and 13 Jbeta primers. Repertoires were generated with immunoSEQ multiplex PCR, while TCRdb's copy carries only in-frame clones and drops some. The data show approximately 140,000 clones, 84% seen once. This chain links TRBV4-1 with TRBJ2-1; D gene uncertain. Sequenced material: PBMCs. This clonotype originated in a man aged 50-59 years in good health and CMV-seronegative. The CDR3 loop is CASSQALYSNEQFF. Here the CDR3 DNA reads TGCGCCAGCAGCCAAGCTTTATATAGTAATGAGCAGTTCTTC.